The 31 T cell receptor beta chains in this list originate from one sample, sequenced in a study of OX40 agonist ivuxolimab in advanced cancers. Libraries were prepared by immunoSEQ multiplex PCR; TCRdb keeps only in-frame clonotypes and omits some of them. The sample has about 24,000 clones; roughly 84% are singletons. Here the sequenced sample was CD4+ or CD8+ T cells sorted from blood, taken in a trial of the OX40 agonist ivuxolimab. The origin of the receptors is an adult with an advanced solid tumor such as melanoma, head and neck, liver or kidney cancer.

J is TRBJ2-4 and V is TRBV29-1; TRBD1 matches 8 bases. The length of the CDR3 is 14 residues. Germline assignment: CDR1 SQVTM and CDR2 ANQGSEA. Germline trimming cut 4 bases from V and 0 bases from J; bases unmatched to any gene: 2. The CDR3 sequence: CSVGTGLAKNIQYF. The CDR3 DNA reads TGCAGCGTTGGGACAGGGCTAGCCAAAAACATTCAGTACTTC. Looking up the rest from reference TRBV29-1 and TRBJ2-4 gives the full variable domain: SAVISQKPSRDICQRGTSLTIQCQVDSQVTMMFWYRQQPGQSLTLIATANQGSEATYESGFVIDKFPISRPNLTFSTLTVSNMSPEDSSIYLCSVGTGLAKNIQYFGAGTRLSVL.

The chain uses TRBV10-3 and TRBJ2-5, with D hard to call. The end of the DNA fits TRBJ2-7 better, so the J call may be wrong. This CDR3 spans 12 amino acids. Per germline, CDR1 ENHRY and CDR2 SYGVKD. The DNA for the CDR3 is TGTGCCATCAGTGAGCGGAACTACGAGCAGTACTTC. It translates to CAISERNYEQYF.

In this sample, this clone turned up once. The rearrangement links TRBV5-6 to TRBJ2-7; 7 bases align to TRBD1. Germline lookup yields CDR1 SGHDT and CDR2 YYEEEE. Germline trimming cut 5 bases from V and 3 bases from J; bases unmatched to any gene: 5. The CDR3 is 13 residues long. The CDR3 region has the DNA TGTGCCAGCAGAGAGGGACAGCACTACGAGCAGTACTTC. This translates into CASREGQHYEQYF.

This chain joins TRBV5-1 and TRBJ2-2; 8 nucleotides agree with TRBD2. Germline trimming cut 4 bases from V and 6 bases from J; bases unmatched to any gene: 11. The CDR3 totals 16 residues. Germline CDR1 reads SGHRS; CDR2 reads YFSETQ. The chain's CDR3 is CASSRETGGPAGELFF. The CDR3 nucleotides are TGCGCCAGCAGCAGGGAGACGGGAGGGCCGGCCGGGGAGCTGTTTTTT. Combining the CDR3 with reference TRBV5-1 and TRBJ2-2 gives the whole variable domain KAGVTQTPRYLIKTRGQQVTLSCSPISGHRSVSWYQQTPGQGLQFLFEYFSETQRNKGNFPGRFSGRQFSNSRSEMNVSTLELGDSALYLCASSRETGGPAGELFFGEGSRLTVL.

This chain connects TRBV5-1 to TRBJ2-1, with a possible D match to TRBD2 (5 bases). Germline loops: CDR1 SGHRS, CDR2 YFSETQ. V lost 1 base to trimming and J lost 0 bases, with 8 bases between them. This CDR3 has 15 amino acids. The CDR3 here is CASSLLGDSYNEQFF. CDR3 bases: TGCGCCAGCAGCTTGCTCGGGGACTCCTACAATGAGCAGTTCTTC.

This clone has only a few counts. V and J are TRBV19 and TRBJ2-7; possibly TRBD1 for D (5 bases). The V end lost 6 bases, the J end lost 2 bases, and 8 bases lay between the germline ends. The CDR3 consists of 12 residues. CDR1 and CDR2 from the germline V gene are LNHDA and SQIVND (reference sequence). CDR3 residues: CASSDSTYEQYF. The CDR3 DNA reads TGTGCCAGTAGCGACAGCACCTACGAGCAGTACTTC.

This clone was recorded a few times. The chain combines TRBV6-1 with TRBJ2-7, with 7 bases that match TRBD2. The germline V gene encodes CDR1 MNHNS and CDR2 SASEGT. With 8 bases clipped from V and 5 bases from J, the junction kept 15 bases outside the gene matches. The CDR3 is 15 amino acids. The CDR3 spells CASAGWGGWRDEQYF. CDR3 bases: TGTGCCAGCGCCGGATGGGGGGGGTGGAGGGACGAGCAGTACTTC.

The CDR3 loop reads CASSSAPEGHYGYTF. CDR3 bases: TGTGCCAGCAGCTCGGCCCCTGAGGGGCACTATGGCTACACCTTC. The chain has TRBV5-8 and TRBJ1-2; possibly TRBD1 for D (5 bases). Trimming pared 3 bases from V and 3 bases from J, leaving 15 bases between. The CDR3 covers 15 residues. Looked up from germline, CDR1 is SGHTS and CDR2 is YDEGEE.

V gene TRBV7-2 combines with J gene TRBJ1-1; D might be TRBD1 (5 bases). Germline CDR1 SGHTA, CDR2 FQGNSA. V shed 5 bases and J shed 1 base, with 11 bases lying between them. This CDR3 is built from 14 residues. CDR3 nucleotides: TGTGCCAGCAGCGACCGGGACTGGAACACTGAAGCTTTCTTT. Translating gives CASSDRDWNTEAFF.

This clone was seen just once. At one of its ends the junction is not consistent with the germline gene, which may arise from a read error. CDR3 sequence (DNA): TGTGCTAGCAGCGCTAGAGGGGGCCCGAACACCGGGGAGCTGTTTTTT. Translated: CASSARGGPNTGELFF. The genes are TRBV7-7 and TRBJ2-2, with TRBD1 matching 7 bases. The CDR3 is made up of 16 amino acids. Germline lookup yields CDR1 SSHAT and CDR2 FNYEAQ (reference sequence).

This clone was seen a single time. V gene TRBV7-3 combines with J gene TRBJ2-1, with D unresolved. The CDR3 is made up of 13 amino acids. Germline CDR1 reads SGHTA; CDR2 reads FQGTGA. Between the trimmed V and J ends, which lost 1 base and 5 bases, there was a span of 6 bases. The CDR3 DNA sequence: TGTGCCAGCAGCTTAAGCAGGAACAATGAGCAGTTCTTC. Translation gives CASSLSRNNEQFF. The full variable domain, in which reference TRBV7-3 and TRBJ2-1 provide the parts outside the CDR3, is GAGVSQTPSNKVTEKGKYVELRCDPISGHTALYWYRQSLGQGPEFLIYFQGTGAADDSGLPNDRFFAVRPEGSVSTLKIQRTERGDSAVYLCASSLSRNNEQFFGPGTRLTVL.

The genes are TRBV19 and TRBJ1-1; D unresolved. The CDR3 runs 13 residues. Looked up from germline, CDR1 is LNHDA and CDR2 is SQIVND (reference sequence). V was trimmed by 6 bases and J by 7 bases, leaving 15 bases between them. The CDR3 loop is CASRTRAISEAFF. The CDR3 region has the DNA TGTGCCAGTAGAACCCGGGCAATAAGTGAAGCTTTCTTT.

This chain joins TRBV4-3 and TRBJ2-7, with D perhaps matching TRBD1 (5 bases). CDR1 and CDR2 (germline): LGHNA, YSLEER. The V gene lost 0 bases and the J gene lost 3 bases, with 15 bases spanning the gap. The CDR3 spans 16 residues. CDR3 residues: CASSQDVQDIFYEQYF. CDR3 DNA: TGCGCCAGCAGCCAAGACGTACAGGATATATTCTACGAGCAGTACTTC.

As concerns this clone: This same CDR3 is encoded by further DNA sequences in the sample. This sequence joins TRBV10-3 and TRBJ1-1; D ambiguous. V lost 3 bases and J 7 bases, leaving 9 bases between the germline ends. The CDR3 loop spans 12 amino acids. CDR1 is ENHRY, CDR2 SYGVKD, per germline. The CDR3 protein is CAISDGRVEAFF. In DNA form, the CDR3 reads TGTGCCATCAGTGATGGGCGGGTTGAAGCTTTCTTT.

This rearrangement joins TRBV14 to TRBJ1-2; D is unclear. Germline values: CDR1 SGHDN, CDR2 FVKESK. The V gene lost 0 bases and the J gene lost 4 bases, with 18 bases spanning the gap. The CDR3 loop spans 17 amino acids. CDR3: CASSQEYPSTPFYGYTF. CDR3 sequence (DNA): TGTGCCAGCAGCCAAGAGTACCCAAGCACCCCTTTCTATGGCTACACCTTC.

This clone was counted a few times. The V gene is TRBV30, the J gene TRBJ1-4, with a tentative D call TRBD1 (5 bases). The CDR3 has 12 amino acids. Germline values: CDR1 GTSNPN, CDR2 SVGIG (reference sequence). Trimming removed 3 bases at V and 8 bases at J, with 10 bases between. The CDR3 loop is CAWSGGTEKLFF. The DNA for the CDR3 is TGTGCCTGGAGCGGGGGGACGGAAAAACTGTTTTTT. Filled out from reference TRBV30 and TRBJ1-4, the complete variable domain reads SQTIHQWPATLVQPVGSPLSLECTVEGTSNPNLYWYRQAAGRGLQLLFYSVGIGQISSEVPQNLSASRPQDRQFILSSKKLLLSDSGFYLCAWSGGTEKLFFGSGTQLSVL.

CDR3 coding DNA: TGTGCCAGCAGTACCCTAACTGGGGGCTACACCTTC. Protein sequence: CASSTLTGGYTF. This chain uses TRBV25-1 with TRBJ1-2; D is ambiguous. CDR3 size: 12 residues. With 5 bases removed from V and 8 bases from J, the gap between germline ends came to 12 bases. CDR1 and CDR2 from the germline V gene are MGHDK and SYGVNS.

V is TRBV12-2 and J is TRBJ1-2. TRBV12-2 is a recognized pseudogene. CDR3 length equals 15 residues. The CDR3 spells CASRFLWETNYGYTF. The CDR3 DNA is TGTGCAAGTCGCTTTCTATGGGAAACTAACTATGGCTACACCTTC.

A few counts support this clone. V and J are TRBV6-5 and TRBJ2-7; weak D call: TRBD2 (6 bases). Germline V lookup: CDR1 MNHEY, CDR2 SVGAGI. The germline V and J ends were trimmed by 6 bases and 7 bases, with 19 bases remaining between them. The CDR3 is made up of 14 amino acids. CDR3 bases: TGTGCCAGCAGGGCTACGACTAGTTCGGGGGAGCAGTACTTC. It yields the protein CASRATTSSGEQYF.

The chain has TRBV6-5 and TRBJ2-3; 8 positions agree with TRBD2. The junction had 9 bases not matched to a gene; V was cut back by 6 bases and J by 4 bases. There are 15 residues in the CDR3. Germline values: CDR1 MNHEY, CDR2 SVGAGI. CDR3 bases: TGTGCCAGCAGCAACGGGGGGGTAATAGCAGATACGCAGTATTTT. Translation: CASSNGGVIADTQYF.

This clone was observed once. The chain recombines TRBV5-1 with TRBJ2-3; TRBD1 matches 8 bases. This CDR3 comprises 16 residues. J gave up 2 bases and V 4 bases, and 9 bases lay outside the gene matches. Germline assignment: CDR1 SGHRS and CDR2 YFSETQ. CDR3 coding DNA: TGCGCCAGCAGCCCCAGTGGGGACAGGCCCACAGATACGCAGTATTTT. Protein: CASSPSGDRPTDTQYF.

The chain couples TRBV30 to TRBJ2-5; 7 nucleotides match TRBD1. J gave up 0 bases and V 0 bases, and 7 bases lay outside the gene matches. The CDR3 consists of 16 residues. Germline lookup yields CDR1 GTSNPN and CDR2 SVGIG (reference sequence). The CDR3 region has the DNA TGTGCCTGGAGTGTAATGGCGAGGGGGCACCAAGAGACCCAGTACTTC. This encodes CAWSVMARGHQETQYF. The complete variable domain, with remaining parts taken from reference TRBV30 and TRBJ2-5, reads SQTIHQWPATLVQPVGSPLSLECTVEGTSNPNLYWYRQAAGRGLQLLFYSVGIGQISSEVPQNLSASRPQDRQFILSSKKLLLSDSGFYLCAWSVMARGHQETQYFGPGTRLLVL.

J is TRBJ2-7 and V is TRBV5-4, with 10 bases aligning to TRBD2. After removal of 2 bases from V and 5 bases from J, the junction contained 4 bases not matched to a gene. Germline CDR1 SGHNT, CDR2 YYREEE (reference sequence). This CDR3 is built from 14 residues. CDR3 bases: TGTGCCAGCAGCTTAGCTAGCGGGAGTAACGAGCAGTACTTC. This codes for CASSLASGSNEQYF.

This sequence joins TRBV4-2 and TRBJ1-2; TRBD1 might be the D (6 bases). The CDR3 is 14 residues long. Germline V lookup: CDR1 LGHNA, CDR2 YNFKEQ. Trimming stripped 4 bases from V and 1 base from J, with 10 bases between. The DNA of the CDR3 is TGTGCCAGCAGCCGCCGGGACATTAACTATGGCTACACCTTC. Its translation: CASSRRDINYGYTF.

The chain employs TRBV18 and TRBJ1-3; 9 nucleotides align to TRBD1. The CDR3 consists of 16 residues. The trim removed 4 bases at V and 2 bases at J, leaving 6 bases unmatched. CDR1 KGHSH and CDR2 LQKENI come from the germline V gene. The CDR3 bases are TGTGCCAGCTCACAACAGTACAGGGGGCCTGGAAACACCATATATTTT. Translating it yields CASSQQYRGPGNTIYF. The full variable domain, with the rest looked up from reference TRBV18 and TRBJ1-3, is NAGVMQNPRHLVRRRGQEARLRCSPMKGHSHVYWYRQLPEEGLKFMVYLQKENIIDESGMPKERFSAEFPKEGPSILRIQQVVRGDSAAYFCASSQQYRGPGNTIYFGEGSWLTVV.

The chain recombines TRBV9 with TRBJ2-1, with 8 bases aligning to TRBD2. Germline V gene sequence: CDR1 SGDLS, CDR2 YYNGEE. Trimming took 3 bases from V and 5 from J; bases not matched to a gene: 7. This CDR3 has 15 amino acids. The CDR3 DNA reads as TGTGCCAGCAGCGGTCGAGCGGGAGCCCACAATGAGCAGTTCTTC. Residues: CASSGRAGAHNEQFF.

The chain recombines TRBV29-1 with TRBJ2-5; 9 bases align to TRBD2. CDR1 and CDR2 from the germline V gene are SQVTM and ANQGSEA. V trimming: 4 bases; J trimming: 2 bases; junction bases outside the gene matches: 5. The CDR3 has 14 amino acids. Written as DNA, the CDR3 is TGCAGCGTTGGGGGCGGGAGGGTACAAGAGACCCAGTACTTC. Protein: CSVGGGRVQETQYF.

The chain has TRBV6-5 and TRBJ2-1; D is possibly TRBD2 (5 bases). The V gene lost 2 bases and the J gene lost 12 bases, with 14 bases spanning the gap. The CDR3 sequence is 13 residues long. The germline gives CDR1 MNHEY, CDR2 SVGAGI. CDR3 sequence reads: CASSYREGIGQFF. The CDR3 DNA reads TGTGCCAGCAGTTACCGTGAGGGCATAGGGCAGTTCTTC.

V usage is TRBV5-1 and J usage is TRBJ1-1; D remains unclear. The CDR3 covers 14 residues. The germline CDR1 and CDR2 sequences are SGHRS and YFSETQ. Trimming removed 0 bases at V and 6 bases at J, with 12 bases between. CDR3 residues: CASSLDGVISEAFF. The DNA of the CDR3 is TGCGCCAGCAGCTTGGATGGTGTGATCTCTGAAGCTTTCTTT. The variable domain in full, with the rest retrieved from reference TRBV5-1 and TRBJ1-1, is KAGVTQTPRYLIKTRGQQVTLSCSPISGHRSVSWYQQTPGQGLQFLFEYFSETQRNKGNFPGRFSGRQFSNSRSEMNVSTLELGDSALYLCASSLDGVISEAFFGQGTRLTVV.

The genes are TRBV27 and TRBJ1-1; 7 bases fit TRBD1. The CDR3 has 15 amino acids. V shed 3 bases and J 0 bases; nucleotides not matched to a gene: 4. The V gene's germline CDR1 is MNHEY and CDR2 SMNVEV (reference sequence). CDR3 coding DNA: TGTGCCAGCAGTTTCCAGCAGGGGGTGAACACTGAAGCTTTCTTT. Encoded protein: CASSFQQGVNTEAFF.

The CDR3 DNA sequence: TGTGCCAGCAGTTATCAGTCTCTTACTTACACAGATACGCAGTATTTT. Translating it yields CASSYQSLTYTDTQYF. The rearrangement links TRBV6-5 to TRBJ2-3; D gene ambiguous. The germline V gene encodes CDR1 MNHEY and CDR2 SVGAGI. The CDR3 sequence is 16 residues long. Trimming stripped 3 bases from V and 2 bases from J, with 15 bases between.